Below, 29 T cell receptor beta chains from the same sample are listed, as sequenced in a study of shared clonotypes between healthy human individuals. Here immunoSEQ multiplex PCR was the method, and the copy in TCRdb shows in-frame clones only, minus some. The sample carries 2 million to 2.5 million clones, roughly 94% recorded once. The sequenced material came from naive CD4+ T cells sorted from blood. Subset: CD45RA+ positively selected. The receptors come from a man aged 18 to 30 in good health.

The gene calls are TRBV5-1 and TRBJ2-2, with TRBD1 identical over 12 bases. The V gene's germline CDR1 is SGHRS and CDR2 YFSETQ. The length of the CDR3 is 17 residues. V gave up 4 bases and J gave up 3 bases; unmatched junction bases: 7. For the CDR3, the DNA is TGCGCCAGCAGCACGGGACAGGGGGCGAGTGACACCGGGGAGCTGTTTTTT. Residues: CASSTGQGASDTGELFF.

CDR3 bases: TGTGCCAGCAGATCTGGACAGGGGAACACTGAAGCTTTCTTT. It yields the protein CASRSGQGNTEAFF. V is TRBV2 and J is TRBJ1-1; TRBD1 matches 8 bases. Germline-derived CDR1 and CDR2 are SNHLY and FYNNEI. The CDR3 has 14 residues. Trimming cost V 6 bases and J 1 base; bases outside gene matches: 4.

This clone appeared a few times. Other nucleotide sequences in the sample specify the same CDR3. The chain links TRBV6-5 to TRBJ1-2; 10 nucleotides align to TRBD1. Trimming cost V 2 bases and J 4 bases; bases outside gene matches: 1. This CDR3 spans 14 amino acids. CDR1 is MNHEY, CDR2 SVGAGI, per germline. DNA of the CDR3: TGTGCCAGCAGTTACCGGGACAGGGGCTATGGCTACACCTTC. Its translation is CASSYRDRGYGYTF.

In its sample, this clone was seen once. The gene calls are TRBV7-9 and TRBJ1-6; 9 bases are a match to TRBD1. This CDR3 comprises 16 residues. Germline values: CDR1 SEHNR, CDR2 FQNEAQ (reference sequence). The J segment lost 6 bases and the V segment lost 5 bases, leaving 8 bases of the junction unmatched. The CDR3: CASSHDRGAANSPLHF. The CDR3 DNA sequence: TGTGCCAGCAGCCATGACAGGGGGGCAGCTAATTCACCCCTCCACTTT.

The J gene is TRBJ1-5, the V gene TRBV6-6; D is unresolved. The CDR3 consists of 10 residues. The germline V gene encodes CDR1 MNHNY and CDR2 SVGAGI (reference sequence). V was trimmed by 2 bases and J by 9 bases, leaving 2 bases between them. CDR3 amino acids: CASSYGPQHF. In nucleotides, the CDR3 is TGTGCCAGCAGTTACGGGCCCCAGCATTTT.

The chain employs TRBV4-3 and TRBJ1-1, with D uncertain. Trimming stripped 4 bases from V and 1 base from J, with 7 bases between. CDR3 length: 13 residues. From germline, CDR1 is LGHNA and CDR2 YSLEER. DNA of the CDR3: TGCGCCAGCAGCCTTCAGAGGAACACTGAAGCTTTCTTT. Translated, it gives CASSLQRNTEAFF.

The chain uses TRBV11-2 and TRBJ1-6; D gene uncertain. The CDR3 covers 15 residues. Trimming took 0 bases from V and 8 from J, leaving 11 bases between them. The V gene's germline CDR1 is SGHAT and CDR2 FQNNGV. The CDR3 spells CASSLDDRDDSPLHF. The CDR3 region has the DNA TGTGCCAGCAGCTTAGACGACCGTGACGATTCACCCCTCCACTTT.

The V and J genes are TRBV10-3 and TRBJ2-2; 10 bases fit TRBD2. CDR1 and CDR2 (germline): ENHRY, SYGVKD. The CDR3 loop spans 15 amino acids. The V gene end was trimmed by 4 bases and the J gene end by 8 bases; junction bases not matched to a gene: 7. CDR3: CAISAGLALRGELFF. DNA for the CDR3: TGTGCCATCAGTGCGGGACTAGCGCTAAGGGGGGAGCTGTTTTTT.

The V call is TRBV18, the J call TRBJ2-1; TRBD1 matches at 9 bases. With V trimmed by 6 bases and J by 2 bases, 5 bases remained unmatched. Looked up from germline, CDR1 is KGHSH and CDR2 is LQKENI. The CDR3 sequence is 15 residues long. CDR3 residues: CASSGGQGPYNEQFF. In DNA form, the CDR3 reads TGTGCCAGCTCCGGGGGACAGGGCCCCTACAATGAGCAGTTCTTC. The complete variable domain, with remaining parts taken from reference TRBV18 and TRBJ2-1, reads NAGVMQNPRHLVRRRGQEARLRCSPMKGHSHVYWYRQLPEEGLKFMVYLQKENIIDESGMPKERFSAEFPKEGPSILRIQQVVRGDSAAYFCASSGGQGPYNEQFFGPGTRLTVL.

This chain uses TRBV10-3 with TRBJ2-3, with a tentative D call TRBD2 (6 bases). The V end lost 6 bases, the J end lost 4 bases, and 14 bases lay between the germline ends. The germline V gene has CDR1 ENHRY and CDR2 SYGVKD. The CDR3 is 14 residues long. The CDR3 DNA reads TGTGCCATCAGCACCGGGACTTTCCCAGATACGCAGTATTTT. Amino acids: CAISTGTFPDTQYF.

The J gene is TRBJ1-2, the V gene TRBV14; D uncertain. This CDR3 spans 17 amino acids. Trimming removed 5 bases at V and 3 bases at J, with 22 bases between. CDR1 SGHDN and CDR2 FVKESK come from the germline V gene. The CDR3 region is CASSRGTSARSHYGYTF. In DNA form, the CDR3 reads TGTGCCAGCAGCAGAGGTACTTCAGCTCGCTCCCACTATGGCTACACCTTC.

V usage is TRBV6-5 and J usage is TRBJ2-1; the D gene is possibly TRBD1 (6 bases). CDR3 length equals 13 residues. Trimming cost V 7 bases and J 4 bases, with 11 bases left between them. The germline CDR1 and CDR2 sequences are MNHEY and SVGAGI. CDR3 protein: CASKGELYNEQFF. The CDR3 nucleotides read TGTGCCAGCAAGGGGGAACTTTACAATGAGCAGTTCTTC.

V and J are TRBV2 and TRBJ2-3, with unresolved D. Germline CDR1 reads SNHLY; CDR2 reads FYNNEI. The CDR3 length is 11 residues. V was pared by 7 bases and J by 8 bases, with 10 bases between. In nucleotides, the CDR3 is TGTGCCAGCATGAGTGAGGCTACGCAGTATTTT. This codes for CASMSEATQYF. Drawing the rest from reference TRBV2 and TRBJ2-3, the complete variable domain is EPEVTQTPSHQVTQMGQEVILRCVPISNHLYFYWYRQILGQKVEFLVSFYNNEISEKSEIFDDQFSVERPDGSNFTLKIRSTKLEDSAMYFCASMSEATQYFGPGTRLTVL.

The J gene is TRBJ2-7, the V gene TRBV7-2; D perhaps matches TRBD2 (7 bases). This CDR3 spans 18 amino acids. With 4 bases removed from V and 3 bases from J, the gap between germline ends came to 25 bases. Germline CDR1 reads SGHTA; CDR2 reads FQGNSA. The DNA for the CDR3 is TGTGCCAGCAGCTCTAGCCGGGGGCCGAGCGGGGCATACTACGAGCAGTACTTC. This encodes CASSSSRGPSGAYYEQYF.

The CDR3 protein is CASSLGQGAAYEQYF. In nucleotides, the CDR3 is TGTGCCAGCAGTCTGGGACAGGGGGCTGCCTACGAGCAGTACTTC. The rearrangement links TRBV6-1 to TRBJ2-7, with TRBD1 matching over 12 bases. Germline values: CDR1 MNHNS, CDR2 SASEGT. V trimming: 5 bases; J trimming: 2 bases; junction bases outside the gene matches: 4. The CDR3 loop spans 15 amino acids.

V usage is TRBV7-2 and J usage is TRBJ2-7, with D possibly matching TRBD1 (5 bases). The V and J ends lost 0 bases and 5 bases respectively, with 11 bases between them. The V gene's germline CDR1 is SGHTA and CDR2 FQGNSA. CDR3 size: 14 residues. The chain's CDR3 is CASSLALGPDEQYF. DNA for the CDR3: TGTGCCAGCAGCTTAGCCCTGGGGCCTGACGAGCAGTACTTC.

The rearrangement uses TRBV30 and TRBJ2-7; 8 bases are a match to TRBD1. Per germline, CDR1 GTSNPN and CDR2 SVGIG (reference sequence). This CDR3 is built from 16 residues. The ends lost 3 bases at V and 0 bases at J; junction bases unmatched: 10. CDR3 bases: TGTGCCTGGAGCACTAAGACAGGGGCAAGCTCCTACGAGCAGTACTTC. Protein sequence: CAWSTKTGASSYEQYF. Filled out from reference TRBV30 and TRBJ2-7, the complete variable domain reads SQTIHQWPATLVQPVGSPLSLECTVEGTSNPNLYWYRQAAGRGLQLLFYSVGIGQISSEVPQNLSASRPQDRQFILSSKKLLLSDSGFYLCAWSTKTGASSYEQYFGPGTRLTVT.

This sequence joins TRBV7-9 and TRBJ1-1, with a possible D match to TRBD1 (6 bases). The CDR3 is 14 amino acids. V was shortened by 7 bases and J by 3 bases, with 15 bases between the two germline ends. Germline V gene data show CDR1 as SEHNR and CDR2 as FQNEAQ (reference sequence). This chain's CDR3 is CASTLGGADTEAFF. The DNA of the CDR3 is TGTGCCAGCACCCTAGGGGGTGCGGACACTGAAGCTTTCTTT.

The J gene is TRBJ2-1, the V gene TRBV19; 9 bases line up with TRBD2. The CDR3 totals 16 residues. V shed 8 bases, J shed 2 bases, and the junction held 10 bases outside the gene matches. Germline V lookup: CDR1 LNHDA, CDR2 SQIVND (reference sequence). Written as DNA, the CDR3 is TGTGCCAGTGATGAAGTGGGCGGGAGGGCCTACAATGAGCAGTTCTTC. This gives the protein CASDEVGGRAYNEQFF.

This clone was detected once. A much larger clone lies a single base off, so this may be a read error. The chain combines TRBV18 with TRBJ2-7; the D gene could be TRBD1 or TRBD2 (5 bases each). CDR1 is KGHSH, CDR2 LQKENI, per germline. V lost 6 bases and J lost 0, with 12 bases in between. This CDR3 is built from 14 residues. CDR3 sequence reads: CASSSEGSSYEQYF. The CDR3 coding sequence is TGTGCCAGCTCGAGCGAGGGGAGCTCCTACGAGCAGTACTTC.

The CDR3 bases are TGTGCCTGGAGCGGGGCGGGGGGCTATAGCACAGATACGCAGTATTTT. Protein sequence: CAWSGAGGYSTDTQYF. The chain joins TRBV30 to TRBJ2-3; 8 bases line up with TRBD2. The ends lost 3 bases at V and 0 bases at J; junction bases unmatched: 8. Germline V gene sequence: CDR1 GTSNPN, CDR2 SVGIG (reference sequence). This CDR3 comprises 16 residues.

The gene calls are TRBV10-2 and TRBJ2-3; 7 positions agree with TRBD2. The CDR3 has 14 amino acids. Germline V gene sequence: CDR1 WSHSY, CDR2 SAAADI. V dropped 6 bases and J dropped 2; count of bases not matched to a gene: 5. The CDR3 coding sequence is TGCGCCAGCAGCAGGCGGGGGATCACAGATACGCAGTATTTT. Translation: CASSRRGITDTQYF.

As concerns this clone: Other DNA sequences in the sample encode the same CDR3. This sequence joins TRBV2 and TRBJ2-7; 11 positions agree with TRBD1. V lost 8 bases and J lost 0; bases outside the gene matches: 3. Germline loops: CDR1 SNHLY, CDR2 FYNNEI. This CDR3 has 14 residues. In DNA, the CDR3 is TGTGCCAGCTCGGGACAGGGGGTCTCCTACGAGCAGTACTTC. Its protein is CASSGQGVSYEQYF.

The chain employs TRBV7-9 and TRBJ1-5; 7 bases agree with TRBD1. Germline trimming cut 5 bases from V and 3 bases from J; bases unmatched to any gene: 10. The CDR3 loop spans 16 amino acids. Germline CDR1 reads SEHNR; CDR2 reads FQNEAQ (reference sequence). The CDR3 sequence: CASSLGTANLNQPQHF. The CDR3 nucleotides read TGTGCCAGCAGCCTTGGGACAGCCAACCTCAATCAGCCCCAGCATTTT.

In regard to this clone: Compared with germline, one end of the junction differs, possibly owing to a read error. The chain couples TRBV7-8 to TRBJ1-2, with 7 bases identical to TRBD1. CDR1 and CDR2 from the germline V gene are SGHVS and FQNEAQ. This CDR3 spans 11 amino acids. CDR3 nucleotides: TGTGCCAGCAGCTTAGTAGGGGGCCATATCTTC. It encodes CASSLVGGHIF.

As for this clone: Other DNA sequences within the sample encode an identical CDR3. J is TRBJ2-1 and V is TRBV11-2; 7 positions match TRBD2. This CDR3 has 15 amino acids. V was clipped by 1 base and J by 4 bases; unmatched bases: 4. CDR1 is SGHAT and CDR2 is FQNNGV in the germline V gene. CDR3 in amino acids: CASSLGTSGYNEQFF. The CDR3, as DNA: TGTGCCAGCAGCTTAGGGACTAGTGGATACAATGAGCAGTTCTTC.

This chain uses TRBV5-1 with TRBJ1-5; a possible D gene is TRBD1 (5 bases). Trimming removed 4 bases at V and 7 bases at J, with 12 bases between. This CDR3 spans 13 amino acids. Germline values: CDR1 SGHRS, CDR2 YFSETQ. This CDR3 is CASSQQAGQPQHF. For the CDR3, the DNA is TGCGCCAGCAGCCAACAGGCGGGACAGCCCCAGCATTTT.

V and J are TRBV28 and TRBJ2-7, with D perhaps TRBD1 (6 bases). CDR1 MDHEN and CDR2 SYDVKM come from the germline V gene. V was clipped by 7 bases and J by 3 bases, with 19 bases between them. The CDR3 contains 15 residues. DNA for the CDR3: TGTGCCAGCACCACTATAGGGGGACAAGTCTACGAGCAGTACTTC. Its translation is CASTTIGGQVYEQYF.

Of note for this clone: This same CDR3 is encoded by further DNA sequences in the sample. This sequence joins TRBV6-5 and TRBJ2-3, with D maybe TRBD1 (5 bases). Germline CDR1 reads MNHEY; CDR2 reads SVGAGI. Trimming cost V 5 bases and J 3 bases, with 9 bases left between them. This CDR3 is built from 13 residues. The CDR3: CASSRGRTDTQYF. CDR3 nucleotides: TGTGCCAGCAGTAGGGGAAGAACAGATACGCAGTATTTT.